The 16 T cell receptor beta chains given below trace back to one sample, sequenced in a study of OX40 agonist ivuxolimab in advanced cancers. Sequencing was performed with immunoSEQ multiplex PCR; in TCRdb, only in-frame clones are kept and a portion is missing. The sample contains 72,000 or so clones, 87% of which appear only once. Sequenced here: CD4+ or CD8+ T cells sorted from blood, sampled in a trial of the OX40 agonist ivuxolimab. The receptors shown here come from an adult with an advanced solid tumor such as melanoma, head and neck, liver or kidney cancer.

The J gene is TRBJ2-5, the V gene TRBV5-6; D gene ambiguous. V gave up 3 bases and J gave up 8 bases, with 8 bases separating them. There are 11 residues in the CDR3. CDR1 and CDR2 from the germline V gene are SGHDT and YYEEEE. CDR3 DNA: TGTGCCAGCAGCTGGTCAGACACCCAGTACTTC. Its translation is CASSWSDTQYF. Full variable domain (rest looked up from reference TRBV5-6 and TRBJ2-5): DAGVTQSPTHLIKTRGQQVTLRCSPKSGHDTVSWYQQALGQGPQFIFQYYEEEERQRGNFPDRFSGHQFPNYSSELNVNALLLGDSALYLCASSWSDTQYFGPGTRLLVL.

The gene calls are TRBV6-1 and TRBJ1-1, with D uncertain. V was pared by 6 bases and J by 1 base, with 3 bases between. The CDR3 is 11 residues long. Germline CDR1 and CDR2: MNHNS and SASEGT. The CDR3, as DNA: TGTGCCAGCAGACAGAACACTGAAGCTTTCTTT. Translation gives CASRQNTEAFF.

The chain combines TRBV6-4 with TRBJ2-1; D remains unclear. Trimming took off 6 bases at V and 1 base at J, with 13 bases between the two ends. Germline assignment: CDR1 MRHNA and CDR2 SNTAGT. The CDR3 is 15 amino acids. The CDR3 is CASRRAVGSYNEQFF. Written as DNA, the CDR3 is TGTGCCAGCAGACGGGCCGTGGGATCCTACAATGAGCAGTTCTTC.

The chain employs TRBV29-1 and TRBJ2-2, with D uncertain. Trimming pared 3 bases from V and 0 bases from J, leaving 5 bases between. The CDR3 has 13 amino acids. Germline CDR1 reads SQVTM; CDR2 reads ANQGSEA. CDR3 coding DNA: TGCAGCGTTGACACGACGAACACCGGGGAGCTGTTTTTT. This encodes CSVDTTNTGELFF.

In its sample, this clone was seen once. V usage is TRBV5-1 and J usage is TRBJ1-4; no firm D call. Trimming removed 4 bases from V and 4 bases from J, with 5 bases in between. This CDR3 is built from 12 residues. Germline CDR1 is SGHRS and CDR2 is YFSETQ. The CDR3 DNA is TGCGCCAGCAGCCCCAATAATGAAAAACTGTTTTTT. Translating it yields CASSPNNEKLFF. Complete variable domain (other parts from reference TRBV5-1 and TRBJ1-4): KAGVTQTPRYLIKTRGQQVTLSCSPISGHRSVSWYQQTPGQGLQFLFEYFSETQRNKGNFPGRFSGRQFSNSRSEMNVSTLELGDSALYLCASSPNNEKLFFGSGTQLSVL.

V is TRBV28 and J is TRBJ2-1; TRBD2 aligns across 8 bases. This CDR3 contains 15 residues. Trimming at V came to 4 bases and at J to 9 bases, leaving 11 bases not matched to a gene. Germline CDR1 MDHEN, CDR2 SYDVKM. The CDR3 nucleotides read TGTGCCAGCAGTTCGCCGGGACTAGGACCTTCTGAGCAGTTCTTC. Protein: CASSSPGLGPSEQFF.

The chain uses TRBV7-2 and TRBJ2-6; D gene ambiguous. Trimming cost V 3 bases and J 0 bases, with 12 bases left between them. The germline CDR1 and CDR2 sequences are SGHTA and FQGNSA. This CDR3 spans 17 amino acids. The DNA of the CDR3 is TGTGCCAGCAGCTTTACCTCTCCAGCCTCTGGGGCCAACGTCCTGACTTTC. Translation gives CASSFTSPASGANVLTF.

The genes are TRBV29-1 and TRBJ1-1; 9 bases are a match to TRBD1. The V segment lost 8 bases and the J segment 2 bases; nucleotides outside the gene matches: 6. Germline V lookup: CDR1 SQVTM, CDR2 ANQGSEA. The CDR3 runs 13 residues. The CDR3 protein is CSTDRGPNTEAFF. In DNA form, the CDR3 reads TGCAGCACGGACAGGGGTCCAAACACTGAAGCTTTCTTT.

This clone was seen only a few times. This chain connects TRBV5-6 to TRBJ1-1, with D uncertain. Trimming took off 0 bases at V and 1 base at J, with 10 bases between the two ends. The germline CDR1 and CDR2 sequences are SGHDT and YYEEEE. The CDR3 is 15 amino acids. In nucleotides, the CDR3 is TGTGCCAGCAGCTTGGTTTGGGCGCAGAACACTGAAGCTTTCTTT. It codes for CASSLVWAQNTEAFF.

Here the CDR3 reads CASTAAVRSLSGNTIYF. CDR3 in DNA: TGTGCCAGTACCGCCGCTGTGAGGAGCCTCTCTGGAAACACCATATATTTT. The rearrangement uses TRBV19 and TRBJ1-3; D is undetermined. Germline CDR1 LNHDA, CDR2 SQIVND (reference sequence). V was shortened by 7 bases and J by 0 bases, with 19 bases between the two germline ends. The CDR3 runs to 17 residues.

The rearrangement uses TRBV7-2 and TRBJ2-3; D is ambiguous. The CDR3 has 14 residues. The germline V gene encodes CDR1 SGHTA and CDR2 FQGNSA. V was trimmed by 3 bases and J by 3 bases, leaving 10 bases between them. For the CDR3, the DNA is TGTGCCAGCAGCTTGTTGGGGTGGACAGATACGCAGTATTTT. It encodes CASSLLGWTDTQYF.

The rearrangement joins TRBV15 to TRBJ1-4, with 9 bases matching TRBD1. Trimming at V came to 3 bases and at J to 5 bases, leaving 4 bases not matched to a gene. CDR3 length: 15 amino acids. Per germline, CDR1 LNHNV and CDR2 YYDKDF (reference sequence). CDR3 sequence: CATSRAGTGNEKLFF. DNA for the CDR3: TGTGCCACCAGCAGGGCCGGGACAGGGAATGAAAAACTGTTTTTT.

The chain couples TRBV4-3 to TRBJ2-6; either TRBD1 or TRBD2 may fit D (5 bases each). The CDR3 has 19 amino acids. Trimming took 1 base from V and 0 from J, leaving 16 bases between them. From germline, CDR1 is LGHNA and CDR2 YSLEER. CDR3 sequence (DNA): TGCGCCAGCAGCCAAGTTGTTGGGACGGACCTCTCTGGGGCCAACGTCCTGACTTTC. Translated, it gives CASSQVVGTDLSGANVLTF.

This clone was seen only a few times. The chain couples TRBV5-1 to TRBJ2-5; TRBD2 matches at 13 bases. Germline lookup yields CDR1 SGHRS and CDR2 YFSETQ. There are 16 residues in the CDR3. V shed 2 bases and J 1 base; nucleotides not matched to a gene: 2. The CDR3: CASSFGLAGAQETQYF. The CDR3 DNA follows: TGCGCCAGCAGCTTCGGACTAGCGGGGGCCCAAGAGACCCAGTACTTC. The full variable domain, with the rest looked up from reference TRBV5-1 and TRBJ2-5, is KAGVTQTPRYLIKTRGQQVTLSCSPISGHRSVSWYQQTPGQGLQFLFEYFSETQRNKGNFPGRFSGRQFSNSRSEMNVSTLELGDSALYLCASSFGLAGAQETQYFGPGTRLLVL.

This clone showed up just once. The V gene is TRBV6-5, the J gene TRBJ2-7; a weak D match, TRBD1 (6 bases). This CDR3 contains 13 residues. Germline V gene sequence: CDR1 MNHEY, CDR2 SVGAGI. Trimming cost V 6 bases and J 2 bases, with 11 bases left between them. CDR3 sequence (DNA): TGTGCCAGCAGGTCGACAGGAACCTACGAGCAGTACTTC. This translates into CASRSTGTYEQYF.

The V and J genes are TRBV9 and TRBJ2-5; TRBD1 aligns across 8 bases. V lost 0 bases to trimming and J lost 7 bases; unmatched junction nucleotides: 11. CDR1 and CDR2 from the germline V gene are SGDLS and YYNGEE. The CDR3 is made up of 16 amino acids. The CDR3 coding sequence is TGTGCCAGCAGCGTAGGGCCGGGACAGGTGGAAGGGACCCAGTACTTC. Amino acid sequence: CASSVGPGQVEGTQYF.